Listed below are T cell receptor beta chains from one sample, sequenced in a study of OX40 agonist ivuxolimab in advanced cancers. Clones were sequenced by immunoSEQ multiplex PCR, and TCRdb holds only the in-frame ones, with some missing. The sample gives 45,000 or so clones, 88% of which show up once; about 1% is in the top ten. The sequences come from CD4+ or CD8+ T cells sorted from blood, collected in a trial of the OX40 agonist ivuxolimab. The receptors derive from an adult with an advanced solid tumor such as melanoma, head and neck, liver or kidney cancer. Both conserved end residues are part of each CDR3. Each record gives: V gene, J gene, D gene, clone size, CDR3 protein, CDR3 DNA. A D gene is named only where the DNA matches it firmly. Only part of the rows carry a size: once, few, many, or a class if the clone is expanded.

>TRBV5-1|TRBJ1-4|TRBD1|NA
CASRQRTGQLNEKLFF
TGCGCCAGCAGACAGAGGACGGGACAGCTTAATGAAAAACTGTTTTTT
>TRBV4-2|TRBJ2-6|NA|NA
CASSQSDSSGANVLTF
TGTGCCAGCAGCCAGTCCGACAGCTCTGGGGCCAACGTCCTGACTTTC
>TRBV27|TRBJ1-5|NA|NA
CASSSEGKGQPQHF
TGTGCCAGCAGTTCGGAGGGGAAGGGTCAGCCCCAGCATTTT
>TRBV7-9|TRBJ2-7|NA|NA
CASSLRGEQYF
TGTGCCAGCAGCTTACGGGGTGAGCAGTACTTC
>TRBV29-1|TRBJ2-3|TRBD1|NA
CSAAPGQGAGNTDTQYF
TGCAGCGCTGCCCCGGGACAGGGAGCGGGTAACACAGATACGCAGTATTTT
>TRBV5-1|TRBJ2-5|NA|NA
CASSLAGPRDRHF
TGCGCCAGCAGCTTGGCCGGCCCCCGCGACAGGCACTTC
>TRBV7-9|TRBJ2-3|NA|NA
CASSLAGPGDTQYF
TGTGCCAGCAGCTTAGCCGGTCCGGGCGATACGCAGTATTTT
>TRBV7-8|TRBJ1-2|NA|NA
CASSLNWQTFYGYTF
TGTGCCAGCAGCTTAAATTGGCAGACCTTCTATGGCTACACCTTC
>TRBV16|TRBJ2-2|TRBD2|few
CASSQFPASGVNTGELFF
TGTGCCAGCAGCCAATTCCCCGCTAGCGGGGTGAACACCGGGGAGCTGTTTTTT
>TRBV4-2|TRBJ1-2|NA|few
CASSRGRYYGYTF
TGTGCCAGCAGCCGAGGACGGTACTATGGCTACACCTTC
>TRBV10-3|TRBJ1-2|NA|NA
CAITAGIFDGYTF
TGTGCCATCACCGCTGGGATTTTCGATGGCTACACCTTC
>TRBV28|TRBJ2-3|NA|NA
CASQLPDSSDTQYF
TGTGCCAGTCAATTACCGGACAGCTCCGATACGCAGTATTTT
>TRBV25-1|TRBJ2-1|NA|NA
CASMDIYNEQFF
TGTGCCAGCATGGACATTTACAATGAGCAGTTCTTC
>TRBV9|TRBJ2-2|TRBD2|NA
CASSVAGGNTGELFF
TGTGCCAGCAGCGTAGCGGGAGGGAACACCGGGGAGCTGTTTTTT
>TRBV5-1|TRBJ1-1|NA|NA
CASSRDRQRNTEAFF
TGCGCCAGCAGCCGAGACAGACAGAGGAACACTGAAGCTTTCTTT
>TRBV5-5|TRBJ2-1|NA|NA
CASSQKGNEQFF
TGTGCCAGCAGCCAAAAGGGGAATGAGCAGTTCTTC
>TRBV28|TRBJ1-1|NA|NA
CASSLWAGRRTEAFF
TGTGCCAGCAGTTTATGGGCAGGGAGACGGACTGAAGCTTTCTTT
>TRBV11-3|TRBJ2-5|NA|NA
CASSRGWKETQYF
TGTGCCAGCAGCCGGGGGTGGAAAGAGACCCAGTACTTC
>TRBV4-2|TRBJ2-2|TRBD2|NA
CASSQRRTSGRALRTGELFF
TGTGCCAGCAGCCAACGTCGGACTAGCGGGAGGGCCTTGCGAACCGGGGAGCTGTTTTTT
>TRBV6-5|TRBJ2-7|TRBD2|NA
CASSRGTSVHEQYF
TGTGCCAGCAGTCGCGGGACTAGCGTCCACGAGCAGTACTTC
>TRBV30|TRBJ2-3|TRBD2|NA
CAWSGGRATDTQYF
TGTGCCTGGAGCGGCGGGAGGGCAACAGATACGCAGTATTTT
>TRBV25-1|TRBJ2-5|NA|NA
CASSEVSETQYF
TGTGCCAGCAGTGAAGTATCTGAGACCCAGTACTTC
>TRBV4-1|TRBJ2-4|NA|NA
CAGSGRALSAKNIQYF
TGCGCCGGCAGCGGCAGAGCTCTTAGTGCCAAAAACATTCAGTACTTC
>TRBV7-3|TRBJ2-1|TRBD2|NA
CASSPLAGENGEQFF
TGTGCCAGCAGCCCACTAGCGGGAGAAAATGGTGAGCAGTTCTTC
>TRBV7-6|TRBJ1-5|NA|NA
CASSEYNQPQHF
TGTGCCAGCAGCGAATATAATCAGCCCCAGCATTTT
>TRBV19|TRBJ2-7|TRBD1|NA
CASSYSGTGVPEQYF
TGTGCCAGTAGTTATTCCGGGACAGGGGTCCCCGAGCAGTACTTC
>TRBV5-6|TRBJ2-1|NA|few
CASSLDWVNEQFF
TGTGCCAGCAGCCTGGACTGGGTCAATGAGCAGTTCTTC
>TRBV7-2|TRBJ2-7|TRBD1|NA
CASSTTGDPSYEQYF
TGTGCCAGCAGCACGACAGGGGACCCCTCCTACGAGCAGTACTTC
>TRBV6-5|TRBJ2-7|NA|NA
CASSYRTPGEAYEQYF
TGTGCCAGCAGTTACCGGACACCCGGCGAGGCCTACGAGCAGTACTTC
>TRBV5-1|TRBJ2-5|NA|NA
CASRFESGFQETQYF
TGCGCCAGCAGGTTTGAGTCAGGTTTCCAAGAGACCCAGTACTTC
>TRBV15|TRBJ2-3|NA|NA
CATSRVTDTDTQYF
TGTGCCACCAGCAGAGTTACTGACACAGATACGCAGTATTTT
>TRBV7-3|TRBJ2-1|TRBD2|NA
CASSRGLSSYNEQFF
TGTGCCAGCAGCAGGGGACTAAGCTCCTACAATGAGCAGTTCTTC